These 12 T cell receptor beta chains were all obtained from the same sample, sequenced in a study of human CD8 memory T cell subsets. It was UMI-labeled 5' RACE by which the TCR beta libraries were made. Reanalyzing the 5' RACE reads, TCRdb keeps one entry per CDR3 protein, without DNA. This table holds thousands of distinct CDR3 sequences. Early memory CD8+ T cells that were CCR7+ PD-1+ TIGIT+ and had exhausted-like traits were the TPEX cells. The sequencing input was CD8+ T cells from PBMCs. The receptors stem from a human donor in good health.

V usage is TRBV5-5 and J usage is TRBJ1-1; absent DNA, TCRdb's TRBD1 call cannot be checked. The length of the CDR3 is 15 residues. Germline lookup yields CDR1 SGHKS and CDR2 YYEKEE (reference sequence). The CDR3 protein is CASSLVTGGATEAFF.

The rearrangement joins TRBV10-3 to TRBJ1-2; as DNA is missing, the TRBD1 call by TCRdb cannot be tested. From germline, CDR1 is ENHRY and CDR2 SYGVKD. The CDR3 has 13 residues. CDR3: CAISKGDMDGYTF.

The rearrangement joins TRBV20-1 to TRBJ1-2; absent DNA, TCRdb's TRBD1 call cannot be checked. The V gene's germline CDR1 is DFQATT and CDR2 SNEGSKA (reference sequence). This CDR3 is 14 amino acids long. The chain's CDR3 is CSAPPVGQSYGYTF.

This sequence joins TRBV4-2 and TRBJ2-1; TCRdb names TRBD2, which stays unverified in the absence of DNA. From germline, CDR1 is LGHNA and CDR2 YNFKEQ. The CDR3 has 12 residues. Here the CDR3 reads CASTTSDNEQFF.

The genes are TRBV9 and TRBJ1-2; TCRdb returns TRBD1, unconfirmable since there is no DNA. The CDR3 covers 14 residues. Per germline, CDR1 SGDLS and CDR2 YYNGEE. The CDR3 loop reads CASSGQGENYGYTF.

The rearrangement joins TRBV27 to TRBJ2-5; TCRdb lists TRBD1, though no DNA is available to test this call. From germline, CDR1 is MNHEY and CDR2 SMNVEV (reference sequence). The CDR3 sequence is 15 residues long. CDR3 in amino acids: CASSPGRGLWETQYF.

The CDR3 sequence: CASSRDGNNEQFF. The chain employs TRBV7-9 and TRBJ2-1. CDR3 size: 13 residues. Germline CDR1 reads SEHNR; CDR2 reads FQNEAQ (reference sequence).

The chain uses TRBV5-4 and TRBJ2-3. Germline values: CDR1 SGHNT, CDR2 YYREEE (reference sequence). The CDR3 spans 15 residues. The chain's CDR3 is CASSLTAAPTDTQYF.

This clonotype is identified as medium-sized from frequency. The CDR3 region is CASSSGYSKQTINSPLHF. The genes are TRBV5-1 and TRBJ1-6. Germline CDR1 is SGHRS and CDR2 is YFSETQ. The CDR3 contains 18 residues. The complete variable domain, with remaining parts taken from reference TRBV5-1 and TRBJ1-6, reads KAGVTQTPRYLIKTRGQQVTLSCSPISGHRSVSWYQQTPGQGLQFLFEYFSETQRNKGNFPGRFSGRQFSNSRSEMNVSTLELGDSALYLCASSSGYSKQTINSPLHFGNGTRLTVT.

The V and J genes are TRBV7-6 and TRBJ1-1. CDR1 and CDR2 from the germline V gene are SGHVS and FNYEAQ. The CDR3 is 15 amino acids. CDR3 region: CASSPGQGEGTEAFF.

The chain uses TRBV7-8 and TRBJ1-2; TCRdb calls TRBD1, which cannot be checked without DNA. The CDR3 runs 14 residues. CDR1 and CDR2 from the germline V gene are SGHVS and FQNEAQ. The CDR3 loop reads CASSLWDRVDGYTF.

The chain uses TRBV13 and TRBJ2-7; with no DNA, the TCRdb D assignment of TRBD2 cannot be verified. This CDR3 has 17 amino acids. CDR1 is PRHDT and CDR2 is FYEKMQ in the germline V gene (reference sequence). CDR3 sequence: CASSTVVGTSGTYEQYF.